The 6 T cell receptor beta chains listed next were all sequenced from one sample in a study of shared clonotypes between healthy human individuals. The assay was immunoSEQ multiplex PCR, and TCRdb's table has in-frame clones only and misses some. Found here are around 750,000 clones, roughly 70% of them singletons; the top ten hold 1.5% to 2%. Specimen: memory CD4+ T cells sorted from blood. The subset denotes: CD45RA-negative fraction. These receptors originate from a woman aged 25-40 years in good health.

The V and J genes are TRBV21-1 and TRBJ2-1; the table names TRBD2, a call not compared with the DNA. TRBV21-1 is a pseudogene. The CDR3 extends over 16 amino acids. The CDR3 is CASSKALGGRVNEQFF. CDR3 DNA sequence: TGTGCCAGCAGCAAAGCGCTTGGCGGGAGAGTCAATGAGCAGTTCTTC.

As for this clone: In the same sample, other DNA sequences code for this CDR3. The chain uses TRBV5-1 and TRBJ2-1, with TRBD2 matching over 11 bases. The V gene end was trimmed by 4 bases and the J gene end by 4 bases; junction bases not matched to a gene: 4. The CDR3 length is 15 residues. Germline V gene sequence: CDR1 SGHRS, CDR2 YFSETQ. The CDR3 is CASSKTSGAYNEQFF. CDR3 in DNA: TGCGCCAGCAGCAAGACTAGCGGGGCTTACAATGAGCAGTTCTTC. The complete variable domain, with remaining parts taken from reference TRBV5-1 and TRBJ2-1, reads KAGVTQTPRYLIKTRGQQVTLSCSPISGHRSVSWYQQTPGQGLQFLFEYFSETQRNKGNFPGRFSGRQFSNSRSEMNVSTLELGDSALYLCASSKTSGAYNEQFFGPGTRLTVL.

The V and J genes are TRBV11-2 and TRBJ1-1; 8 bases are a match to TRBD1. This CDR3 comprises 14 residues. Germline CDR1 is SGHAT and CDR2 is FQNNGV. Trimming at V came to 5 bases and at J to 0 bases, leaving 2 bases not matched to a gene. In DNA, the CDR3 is TGTGCCAGCAGCCGGGACAGGCTGAACACTGAAGCTTTCTTT. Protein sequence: CASSRDRLNTEAFF.

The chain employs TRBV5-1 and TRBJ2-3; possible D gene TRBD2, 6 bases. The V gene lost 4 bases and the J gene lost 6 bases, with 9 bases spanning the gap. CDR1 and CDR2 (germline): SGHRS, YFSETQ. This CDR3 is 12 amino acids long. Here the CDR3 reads CASSDLADTQYF. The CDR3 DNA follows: TGCGCCAGCAGCGACCTAGCGGATACGCAGTATTTT.

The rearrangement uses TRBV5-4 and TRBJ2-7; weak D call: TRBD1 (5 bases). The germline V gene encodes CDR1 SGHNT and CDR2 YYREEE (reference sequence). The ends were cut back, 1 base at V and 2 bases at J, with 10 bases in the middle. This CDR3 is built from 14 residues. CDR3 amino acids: CASSLFGAPYEQYF. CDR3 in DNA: TGTGCCAGCAGCTTGTTTGGGGCCCCCTACGAGCAGTACTTC.

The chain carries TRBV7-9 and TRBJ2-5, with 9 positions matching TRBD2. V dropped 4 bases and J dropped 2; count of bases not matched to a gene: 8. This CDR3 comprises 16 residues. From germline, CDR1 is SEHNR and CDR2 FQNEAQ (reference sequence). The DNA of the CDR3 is TGTGCCAGCAGCTCGCGGGAGGGCCTACGGCAAGAGACCCAGTACTTC. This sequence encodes CASSSREGLRQETQYF. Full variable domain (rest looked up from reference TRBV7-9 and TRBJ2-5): DTGVSQNPRHKITKRGQNVTFRCDPISEHNRLYWYRQTLGQGPEFLTYFQNEAQLEKSRLLSDRFSAERPKGSFSTLEIQRTEQGDSAMYLCASSSREGLRQETQYFGPGTRLLVL.